Below are 7 T cell receptor beta chains sequenced from a single sample in a study of human T cells and chemical hapten exposure. The template was total RNA from unfractionated whole blood. TCRdb reprocessed the 5' RACE reads via MiXCR and lists one record per CDR3 protein. Of about 81,000 distinct CDR3 sequences in the sample, 7% to 8% were seen once. These receptors were taken from a male donor in good health.

This clonotype was seen many times. The chain uses TRBV6-1 and TRBJ1-6; D is possibly TRBD1 (5 bases). Per the germline V gene, CDR1 is MNHNS and CDR2 is SASEGT. The V end was cut by 5 bases, the J end by 9 bases, with 14 bases between. The CDR3 is 14 residues long. CDR3 nucleotides: TGTGCCAGCAGTCCCGGGGGTGGCGGTTCACCCCTCCACTTT. Its translation: CASSPGGGGSPLHF.

Ten or more counts support this clonotype. The chain carries TRBV6-5 and TRBJ1-5; 8 nucleotides line up with TRBD1. The germline V gene encodes CDR1 MNHEY and CDR2 SVGAGI. CDR3 size: 14 residues. The J segment lost 9 bases and the V segment lost 5 bases, leaving 9 bases of the junction unmatched. The CDR3 DNA sequence: TGTGCCAGCAGTACGGGACAGGCTTTTAGGCCCCAGCATTTT. As protein: CASSTGQAFRPQHF.

V usage is TRBV6-2 or TRBV6-3 and J usage is TRBJ1-1, with D maybe TRBD1 (5 bases). In germline, CDR1 is MNHEY, CDR2 SVGEGT. This CDR3 spans 14 amino acids. V was pared by 6 bases and J by 5 bases, with 16 bases between. The CDR3 DNA is TGTGCCAGCAGGCATACAGGTTCGCGGACTGAAGCTTTCTTT. Translated, it gives CASRHTGSRTEAFF.

This clonotype has more than one count but fewer than ten. V is TRBV4-3 and J is TRBJ2-7; D uncertain. The CDR3 has 18 amino acids. Germline values: CDR1 LGHNA, CDR2 YSLEER. Trimming took off 0 bases at V and 2 bases at J, with 20 bases between the two ends. The CDR3: CASSQDRLGLKEAYEQYF. The CDR3 nucleotides read TGCGCCAGCAGCCAAGACCGGTTGGGTCTCAAGGAAGCCTACGAGCAGTACTTC.

V and J are TRBV5-5 and TRBJ2-1, with D hard to call. The CDR3 extends over 15 amino acids. Germline CDR1 is SGHKS and CDR2 is YYEKEE (reference sequence). Trimming left V 0 bases short and J 7 bases short, with 14 bases between. The DNA for the CDR3 is TGTGCCAGCAGCTTGGGCCTAATGGAACCTAATGAGCAGTTCTTC. Encoded protein: CASSLGLMEPNEQFF.

This clonotype has a handful of counts. The chain carries TRBV7-2 and TRBJ2-3, with D hard to call. The CDR3 is 17 amino acids. Trimming pared 0 bases from V and 1 base from J, leaving 14 bases between. Germline CDR1 is SGHTA and CDR2 is FQGNSA. DNA for the CDR3: TGTGCCAGCAGCTTAGCGCGGATAGGGTTTCGCACAGATACGCAGTATTTT. This translates into CASSLARIGFRTDTQYF. Supplemented by reference TRBV7-2 and TRBJ2-3, the full variable domain reads GAGVSQSPSNKVTEKGKDVELRCDPISGHTALYWYRQSLGQGLEFLIYFQGNSAPDKSGLPSDRFSAERTGGSVSTLTIQRTQQEDSAVYLCASSLARIGFRTDTQYFGPGTRLTVL.

This clonotype was observed a few times. The J gene is TRBJ2-3, the V gene TRBV2; 8 nucleotides agree with TRBD1. The length of the CDR3 is 15 residues. V was clipped by 3 bases and J by 5 bases; unmatched bases: 7. Germline V gene lookup returns CDR1 SNHLY and CDR2 FYNNEI. The CDR3 region has the DNA TGTGCCAGCAGTGAGGTAGCCAGGGGGCGAGATACGCAGTATTTT. Translated, it gives CASSEVARGRDTQYF. The variable domain in full, completed from reference TRBV2 and TRBJ2-3, reads EPEVTQTPSHQVTQMGQEVILRCVPISNHLYFYWYRQILGQKVEFLVSFYNNEISEKSEIFDDQFSVERPDGSNFTLKIRSTKLEDSAMYFCASSEVARGRDTQYFGPGTRLTVL.